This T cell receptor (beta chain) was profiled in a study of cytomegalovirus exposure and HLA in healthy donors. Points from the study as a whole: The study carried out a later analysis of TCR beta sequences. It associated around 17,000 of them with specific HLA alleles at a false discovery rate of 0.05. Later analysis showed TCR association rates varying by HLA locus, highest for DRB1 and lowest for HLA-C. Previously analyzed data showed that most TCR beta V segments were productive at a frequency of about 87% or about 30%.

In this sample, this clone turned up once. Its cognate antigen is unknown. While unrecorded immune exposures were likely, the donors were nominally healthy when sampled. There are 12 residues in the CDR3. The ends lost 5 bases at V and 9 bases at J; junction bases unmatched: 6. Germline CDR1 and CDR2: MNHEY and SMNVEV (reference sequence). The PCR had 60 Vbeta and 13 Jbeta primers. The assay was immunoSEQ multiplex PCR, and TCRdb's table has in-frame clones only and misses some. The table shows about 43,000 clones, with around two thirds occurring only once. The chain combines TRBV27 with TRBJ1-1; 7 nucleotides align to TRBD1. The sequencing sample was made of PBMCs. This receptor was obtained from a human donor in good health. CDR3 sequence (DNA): TGTGCCAGCAGTCGGGAGACAGGGCAAGCTTTCTTT. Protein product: CASSRETGQAFF.